This paragraph reports one TCR beta chain. What antigen it recognizes has not been identified. Base quality data are lacking; no much larger clone is found one base away. The sample is drawn from a study of T cells after yellow fever vaccination (dated by TCRdb to 2018 to 2020). General notes on the study: Libraries from fractions with low cell numbers were prepared with the SMART-Seq v4 Ultra Low Input RNA kit. Blood was drawn at multiple timepoints before and after primary and secondary immunization, with bulk PBMC replicates and cell subsets isolated. To follow T-cell clones before and after primary and booster YFV17D yellow fever vaccination, bulk TCR alpha and beta repertoires were sequenced over time. Two healthy male donors, one aged 18 to 30 and one aged 30 to 40 years, were included in the cohort. The investigation overall reported the following: Because abundant contaminating clonotypes from the bulk population could be contained in FACS-sorted repertoires, computational filtering was required. Because the study included only a couple of donors, the extent to which the findings can be generalized is limited. Most clones expanded after primary vaccination were re-detected after the booster (96% of CD4 and 80% to 90% of CD8), suggesting broad memory maintenance. A small fraction of clonotypes showed up in both the CD4 and CD8 compartments, probably as a result of convergent recombination. The secondary T-cell response was weaker than the primary response but faster, peaking on day 5 instead of day 15.

From the germline V gene, CDR1 is MNHEY and CDR2 is SVGAGI. Relative to germline, V is 6 bases shorter and J is 0 bases shorter, with 9 bases between their ends. CDR3 length: 15 amino acids, cysteine to phenylalanine. The sequence is cut down to CDR3 DNA, 45 bases in frame from base 1. Explained via the paper, the treatment or condition label denotes: live attenuated yellow fever vaccine strain. At each blood-draw timepoint, two biological replicates of bulk PBMCs were collected. PBMCs were isolated from peripheral blood using a standard Ficoll-Paque protocol. TriZol was used to extract RNA from bulk PBMCs, from CD4 and CD8 fractions, and from dextramer-positive and dextramer-negative fractions. Sequencing relied on an Illumina NovaSeq 6000. Synthesis of TCR cDNA relied on 5'RACE template switching, a step that introduced a universal primer site along with unique molecular identifiers. Priming for cDNA synthesis came from both the TCR alpha and TCR beta constant segments. Library amplification involved two PCR steps, and the second step added sample barcodes and sequencing adapters. Sequencing of libraries was performed on Illumina HiSeq 2500 (2x100 bp) or NovaSeq (2x150 bp). From the authors' description of their analysis: Demultiplexing of reads and collapsing into UMI consensus sequences were performed with MIGEC, and V(D)J alignment was carried out with MiXCR. Using edgeR on replicate PBMC samples, clonotypes were called vaccine-responding if FDR was below 0.01 and the log2 fold change was above 5 up to day 15. Each bulk clonotype received a CD4 or CD8 identity based on whether the sequenced CD4 or CD8 repertoire contained that clonotype at higher abundance. TCRdb ran its own pipeline on the public reads, namely fastp trimming at Q25 and MiXCR clone calling, and kept in-frame beta chains. When rows share a CDR3 protein, they turn into one entry using the most common DNA and genes. The V and J calls shown here were made by TCRdb, not taken from the authors' results. The sample has around 320,000 distinct CDR3 sequences on record, around 4.5% of them singletons. Roughly a fifth of the sample comes from the top ten.

The clonotype originates from a man younger than 35 who received the YFV17D yellow fever vaccine. The sequence joins TRBV6-5 to TRBJ1-6; the D gene is unclear. The input for sequencing was PBMCs, taken 15 days after the yellow fever booster vaccination. The encoded CDR3 is CASRLQSSYNSPLHF. The DNA reads TGTGCCAGCAGATTACAGAGCTCCTATAATTCACCCCTCCACTTT.